Each of the 21 T cell receptor beta chains below was sequenced from the same sample in a study of blood T cell repertoires in COVID-19. The method was immunoSEQ multiplex PCR; TCRdb's version includes in-frame clones alone and lacks a portion of them. The data contain hundreds of thousands of clones, around 88% of them singletons. The sequenced sample was PBMCs or T cells enriched from blood (not recorded which). The receptors here all came from a woman aged 45-59 years who had recovered from COVID-19.

V usage is TRBV30 and J usage is TRBJ2-1; weak D call: TRBD1 (5 bases). Germline V gene lookup returns CDR1 GTSNPN and CDR2 SVGIG (reference sequence). CDR3 length equals 20 residues. The V gene lost 4 bases and the J gene lost 5 bases, with 33 bases spanning the gap. The CDR3 sequence: CAWTQRGFLPSLNKHNEQFF. In nucleotides, the CDR3 is TGTGCCTGGACTCAAAGGGGATTTCTACCATCCCTTAACAAACACAATGAGCAGTTCTTC.

The J gene is TRBJ2-3, the V gene TRBV24-1; the D gene is possibly TRBD2 (6 bases). Germline lookup yields CDR1 KGHDR and CDR2 SFDVKD. The CDR3 runs 15 residues. V gave up 3 bases and J gave up 7 bases, with 16 bases separating them. CDR3 nucleotide sequence: TGTGCCACCAGTGATCCATCCCGGGAGAGGTATACGCAGTATTTT. It is translated as CATSDPSRERYTQYF.

This chain joins TRBV5-1 and TRBJ1-2; D not certain. The V and J ends lost 4 bases and 1 base respectively, with 11 bases between them. This CDR3 contains 14 residues. CDR1 SGHRS and CDR2 YFSETQ come from the germline V gene. The DNA of the CDR3 is TGCGCCAGCAGCCCCCGACTGGGTAACTATGGCTACACCTTC. It translates to CASSPRLGNYGYTF.

This chain links TRBV19 with TRBJ2-7, with D maybe TRBD1 (5 bases). This CDR3 is 15 amino acids long. Germline CDR1 LNHDA, CDR2 SQIVND (reference sequence). The ends were cut back, 5 bases at V and 4 bases at J, with 18 bases in the middle. This CDR3 is CASSAPRGRSYEQYF. CDR3 DNA sequence: TGTGCCAGTAGTGCCCCAAGGGGCCGATCGTACGAGCAGTACTTC.

This chain connects TRBV2 to TRBJ2-2; D possibly corresponds to TRBD2 (5 bases). Trimming took off 10 bases at V and 4 bases at J, with 16 bases between the two ends. The CDR3 extends over 14 amino acids. Germline CDR1 is SNHLY and CDR2 is FYNNEI. The CDR3 loop is CATRWARGTGELFF. Here the CDR3 DNA reads TGTGCCACCCGGTGGGCCCGGGGCACCGGGGAGCTGTTTTTT.

The chain recombines TRBV18 with TRBJ2-7, with D possibly TRBD2 on 6 matching bases. Germline CDR1 KGHSH, CDR2 LQKENI. The CDR3 loop spans 14 amino acids. V shed 6 bases and J shed 0 bases, with 12 bases lying between them. CDR3 sequence (DNA): TGTGCCAGCTCTAAGGGCGGGGACTCCTACGAGCAGTACTTC. Translated, it gives CASSKGGDSYEQYF.

The gene calls are TRBV7-9 and TRBJ1-2; D might be TRBD1 (5 bases). The CDR3 covers 16 residues. Germline V gene sequence: CDR1 SEHNR, CDR2 FQNEAQ (reference sequence). The V end was cut by 3 bases, the J end by 1 base, with 15 bases between. The CDR3: CASSFSGREGNYGYTF. In DNA form, the CDR3 reads TGTGCCAGCAGCTTCTCCGGCAGGGAGGGTAACTATGGCTACACCTTC.

The chain is built from TRBV3-1 (or the pseudogene TRBV3-2) and TRBJ2-7; D is perhaps TRBD2 (6 bases). V was pared by 2 bases and J by 8 bases, with 19 bases between. Germline V lookup: CDR1 LGHDT, CDR2 YNNKEL (reference sequence). The length of the CDR3 is 15 residues. The chain's CDR3 is CASSQNGRSGLKQYF. The DNA of the CDR3 is TGTGCCAGCAGCCAAAACGGGAGAAGTGGGTTGAAGCAGTACTTC.

The chain combines TRBV4-3 with TRBJ2-7; 11 bases are shared with TRBD1. CDR1 and CDR2 from the germline V gene are LGHNA and YSLEER. CDR3 length equals 16 residues. V was clipped by 0 bases and J by 3 bases; unmatched bases: 4. CDR3 nucleotides: TGCGCCAGCAGCCAAGATCCCGGGACAGGGGGCTACGAGCAGTACTTC. Amino acids: CASSQDPGTGGYEQYF.

CDR3 coding DNA: TGTGCCAGTAGTAGGCTACAGGGAAGCACCGGAAACACCATATATTTT. Protein product: CASSRLQGSTGNTIYF. The chain combines TRBV19 with TRBJ1-3; maybe TRBD1 (6 bases). Germline V gene lookup returns CDR1 LNHDA and CDR2 SQIVND (reference sequence). The length of the CDR3 is 16 residues. V was pared by 4 bases and J by 4 bases, with 17 bases between.

The chain joins TRBV12-1 to TRBJ1-5; no DNA check was done on the table's D call, TRBD1. TRBV12-1 is designated a pseudogene. The CDR3 covers 17 residues. The CDR3, as DNA: TGTGCCAGCAGCGCCCCGACAGGGGTCGTCGGCAATCAGCCCCAGCATTTT. Translating it yields CASSAPTGVVGNQPQHF.

This clone was seen only a few times. The V gene is TRBV5-4, the J gene TRBJ2-3, with 7 bases lining up with TRBD2. The CDR3 is made up of 15 amino acids. Unmatched junction bases numbered 6, after V lost 4 bases and J lost 1 base. From germline, CDR1 is SGHNT and CDR2 YYREEE (reference sequence). The CDR3 here is CASSKTSRGTDTQYF. The CDR3 DNA reads TGTGCCAGCAGCAAGACTAGCAGGGGCACAGATACGCAGTATTTT. Using reference TRBV5-4 and TRBJ2-3 for the parts outside the CDR3, the full variable domain is ETGVTQSPTHLIKTRGQQVTLRCSSQSGHNTVSWYQQALGQGPQFIFQYYREEENGRGNFPPRFSGLQFPNYSSELNVNALELDDSALYLCASSKTSRGTDTQYFGPGTRLTVL.

The chain joins TRBV20-1 to TRBJ2-7, with unresolved D. Looked up from germline, CDR1 is DFQATT and CDR2 is SNEGSKA (reference sequence). V lost 3 bases, J lost 6 bases, and 18 bases lay in between. The CDR3 length is 14 residues. The CDR3 loop reads CSASVPTPPFEQYF. The CDR3 DNA follows: TGCAGTGCTAGTGTCCCCACTCCACCCTTCGAGCAGTACTTC.

This chain uses TRBV30 with TRBJ1-5, with a weak D call TRBD1 (5 bases). With 0 bases removed from V and 4 bases from J, the gap between germline ends came to 7 bases. The CDR3 length is 13 residues. In germline, CDR1 is GTSNPN, CDR2 SVGIG (reference sequence). The CDR3 bases are TGTGCCTGGAGTGTGGGGCCGAATCAGCCCCAGCATTTT. Translating it yields CAWSVGPNQPQHF.

The chain combines TRBV2 with TRBJ1-2, with 7 bases fitting TRBD1. Trimming at V came to 5 bases and at J to 8 bases, leaving 5 bases not matched to a gene. Germline assignment: CDR1 SNHLY and CDR2 FYNNEI. The CDR3 covers 12 residues. CDR3 in amino acids: CASSPQGRGYTF. CDR3 nucleotides: TGTGCCAGCAGTCCACAGGGGCGCGGCTACACCTTC.

This chain joins TRBV28 and TRBJ1-2; no reliable D call. The germline CDR1 and CDR2 sequences are MDHEN and SYDVKM. CDR3 size: 12 residues. Trimming cost V 4 bases and J 4 bases, with 7 bases left between them. CDR3 in amino acids: CASSSSSYGYTF. The CDR3 region has the DNA TGTGCCAGCAGTTCCTCTAGCTATGGCTACACCTTC.

The count of this clone is one. This chain joins TRBV2 and TRBJ2-1; perhaps TRBD1 as D (6 bases). Germline V gene sequence: CDR1 SNHLY, CDR2 FYNNEI. Deletions cut 7 bases from V and 5 bases from J, with 15 bases between. The CDR3 length is 14 residues. CDR3 residues: CASKRQGSNNEQFF. CDR3 bases: TGTGCCAGCAAGCGGCAGGGGTCGAACAATGAGCAGTTCTTC.

On this clone itself: Relative to the germline gene, one junction end is altered; a read error may explain this. As DNA, the CDR3 is TGTGCTAGCAGCTTGGGACTCCAAAACTACAATGAGCAGTTCTTC. Protein: CASSLGLQNYNEQFF. The chain has TRBV7-7 and TRBJ2-1; a possible D gene is TRBD2 (6 bases). CDR1 SSHAT and CDR2 FNYEAQ come from the germline V gene (reference sequence). The CDR3 contains 15 residues.

The chain employs TRBV28 and TRBJ1-5; D remains unclear. The CDR3 runs to 14 residues. The V end was cut by 4 bases, the J end by 0 bases, with 7 bases between. Germline V CDR1 and CDR2: MDHEN, SYDVKM. DNA of the CDR3: TGTGCCAGCAGTTCGGAGAATAGCAATCAGCCCCAGCATTTT. Translated: CASSSENSNQPQHF.

In its sample, this clone was seen once. The chain joins TRBV9 to TRBJ2-7; 9 positions match TRBD1. The ends lost 0 bases at V and 1 base at J; junction bases unmatched: 2. This CDR3 contains 15 residues. Germline CDR1 SGDLS, CDR2 YYNGEE. DNA of the CDR3: TGTGCCAGCAGCGTAGAAGGGACAGGGTCCTACGAGCAGTACTTC. This gives the protein CASSVEGTGSYEQYF. Supplemented by reference TRBV9 and TRBJ2-7, the full variable domain reads DSGVTQTPKHLITATGQRVTLRCSPRSGDLSVYWYQQSLDQGLQFLIQYYNGEERAKGNILERFSAQQFPDLHSELNLSSLELGDSALYFCASSVEGTGSYEQYFGPGTRLTVT.

This clone was counted only a few times. CDR3: CASSSGLAFGNEQFF. DNA of the CDR3: TGTGCCAGCAGCTCGGGACTAGCGTTCGGGAATGAGCAGTTCTTC. The chain combines TRBV9 with TRBJ2-1; 10 bases are shared with TRBD2. Trimming at V came to 4 bases and at J to 7 bases, leaving 8 bases not matched to a gene. Germline V gene sequence: CDR1 SGDLS, CDR2 YYNGEE. The CDR3 totals 15 residues. Using reference TRBV9 and TRBJ2-1 for the parts outside the CDR3, the full variable domain is DSGVTQTPKHLITATGQRVTLRCSPRSGDLSVYWYQQSLDQGLQFLIQYYNGEERAKGNILERFSAQQFPDLHSELNLSSLELGDSALYFCASSSGLAFGNEQFFGPGTRLTVL.